This is a list of T cell receptor beta chains from one sample in a study of blood T cell repertoires in COVID-19. The table came from immunoSEQ multiplex PCR; TCRdb's copy has only in-frame clones and leaves some out. Among some 180,000 clones listed, over 70% were seen once. Source material: peripheral blood. These receptors all come from a woman in her 40s with COVID-19, enrolled during active disease. The CDR3 runs from the conserved cysteine through the conserved F or W. A D gene is named only where the DNA matches it firmly. Only some rows state a clone size, as once, few, many or a class for expanded clones.

D gene: .; J gene: TRBJ2-3; CDR3 length: 13; V gene: TRBV19; clone size: .; CDR3 DNA: TGTGCCAGTAGTGCAGGTACAGGGAGTACGCAGTATTTT; CDR3 protein: CASSAGTGSTQYF
D gene: .; J gene: TRBJ1-1; CDR3 length: 14; V gene: TRBV24-1; clone size: once; CDR3 DNA: TGTGCCGACAGTGATGAGGGTTTGAACACTGAAGCTTTCTTT; CDR3 protein: CADSDEGLNTEAFF
D gene: .; J gene: TRBJ1-2; CDR3 length: 14; V gene: TRBV20-1; clone size: .; CDR3 DNA: TGCAGTGCTAGTCCAGGGCCTCGAAGAGATGGCTACACCTTC; CDR3 protein: CSASPGPRRDGYTF
D gene: .; J gene: TRBJ1-3; CDR3 length: 8; V gene: TRBV7-9; clone size: .; CDR3 DNA: TGTGCCAGCAGCTCCGACTCTTTT; CDR3 protein: CASSSDSF
D gene: .; J gene: TRBJ2-7; CDR3 length: 12; V gene: TRBV29-1; clone size: .; CDR3 DNA: TGCAGCGTTGAAAAAGCCTCCTACGAGCAGTACTTC; CDR3 protein: CSVEKASYEQYF
D gene: TRBD1; J gene: TRBJ2-5; CDR3 length: 14; V gene: TRBV3-1/TRBV3-2; clone size: .; CDR3 DNA: TGTGCCAGCAGCCTCTTGACAGGGTTAGAGACCCAGTACTTC; CDR3 protein: CASSLLTGLETQYF
D gene: .; J gene: TRBJ2-7; CDR3 length: 13; V gene: TRBV6-5; clone size: few; CDR3 DNA: TGTGCCAGCAGCGCCGGGTCCCTTTACGAGCAGTACTTC; CDR3 protein: CASSAGSLYEQYF
D gene: .; J gene: TRBJ2-7; CDR3 length: 14; V gene: TRBV5-1; clone size: .; CDR3 DNA: TGCGCCAGCAGCTTGGACGGGTCGGGCTACGAGCAGTACTTC; CDR3 protein: CASSLDGSGYEQYF
D gene: TRBD1; J gene: TRBJ1-2; CDR3 length: 13; V gene: TRBV6-5; clone size: .; CDR3 DNA: TGTGCCAGCAACCTACAGGGGGCGGGGGGCTACACCTTC; CDR3 protein: CASNLQGAGGYTF
D gene: .; J gene: TRBJ2-2; CDR3 length: 12; V gene: TRBV29-1; clone size: .; CDR3 DNA: TGCAGCGTTGTCTCTAACACCGGGGAGCTGTTTTTT; CDR3 protein: CSVVSNTGELFF
D gene: .; J gene: TRBJ1-2; CDR3 length: 16; V gene: TRBV5-6; clone size: .; CDR3 DNA: TGTGCCAGCAGCTTGGGGGTAAGACAGGCAACTTATGGCTACACCTTC; CDR3 protein: CASSLGVRQATYGYTF
D gene: TRBD2; J gene: TRBJ2-2; CDR3 length: 17; V gene: TRBV11-2; clone size: .; CDR3 DNA: TGTGCCAGCAGCTTAGCTAGCGGGGGGGTGAGGACCGGGGAGCTGTTTTTT; CDR3 protein: CASSLASGGVRTGELFF
D gene: TRBD2; J gene: TRBJ2-1; CDR3 length: 15; V gene: TRBV6-5; clone size: .; CDR3 DNA: TGTGCCAGCAGTCTTAGCGGGGGCGCCAGGGATGAGCAGTTCTTC; CDR3 protein: CASSLSGGARDEQFF
D gene: TRBD1; J gene: TRBJ2-1; CDR3 length: 15; V gene: TRBV24-1; clone size: .; CDR3 DNA: TGTGCCACCAGTGACAGTTGGACAGGGTGGAATGAGCAGTTCTTC; CDR3 protein: CATSDSWTGWNEQFF
D gene: .; J gene: TRBJ1-1; CDR3 length: 12; V gene: TRBV19; clone size: once; CDR3 DNA: TGTGCCAGTGGGCGGAGGGGCGCTGAAGCTTTCTTT; CDR3 protein: CASGRRGAEAFF
D gene: TRBD2; J gene: TRBJ2-7; CDR3 length: 14; V gene: TRBV10-3; clone size: .; CDR3 DNA: TGTGCCATCTCTCCTAGCGGGGGGAGTTACGAGCAGTACTTC; CDR3 protein: CAISPSGGSYEQYF
D gene: .; J gene: TRBJ1-2; CDR3 length: 14; V gene: TRBV6-6; clone size: .; CDR3 DNA: TGTGCCAGCAGTTACCTGGGGCCTAACTATGGCTACACCTTC; CDR3 protein: CASSYLGPNYGYTF
D gene: TRBD1; J gene: TRBJ1-2; CDR3 length: 14; V gene: TRBV23-1; clone size: .; CDR3 DNA: TGCGCCAGCAGTCAATCGACAGGGGCGAAGGGCTACACCTTC; CDR3 protein: CASSQSTGAKGYTF
D gene: .; J gene: TRBJ2-1; CDR3 length: 15; V gene: TRBV5-1; clone size: .; CDR3 DNA: TGCGCCAGCAGCTCCGATCGATCAGCCTACAATGAGCAGTTCTTC; CDR3 protein: CASSSDRSAYNEQFF
D gene: TRBD1; J gene: TRBJ1-3; CDR3 length: 17; V gene: TRBV5-1; clone size: .; CDR3 DNA: TGCGCCAGCAGCTTGGGTTTCGGGACAGCCTCTGGAAACACCATATATTTT; CDR3 protein: CASSLGFGTASGNTIYF
D gene: TRBD2; J gene: TRBJ2-5; CDR3 length: 15; V gene: TRBV25-1; clone size: .; CDR3 DNA: TGTGCCAGCAGAGTCTCAGCGGGAGCCCCCGAGACCCAGTACTTC; CDR3 protein: CASRVSAGAPETQYF
D gene: .; J gene: TRBJ1-2; CDR3 length: 16; V gene: TRBV24-1; clone size: .; CDR3 DNA: TGTGCCACCAGTGCCCCGAGGGGAGGGACTACCTATGGCTACACCTTC; CDR3 protein: CATSAPRGGTTYGYTF
D gene: TRBD1; J gene: TRBJ1-4; CDR3 length: 15; V gene: TRBV7-2; clone size: .; CDR3 DNA: TGTGCCAGCAGCTTAGACAGGGGGCAGAGTGAAAAACTGTTTTTT; CDR3 protein: CASSLDRGQSEKLFF
D gene: TRBD1; J gene: TRBJ1-5; CDR3 length: 16; V gene: TRBV15; clone size: .; CDR3 DNA: TGTGCCACCAGCGCCTCCGGGACAGGGAATAATCAGCCCCAGCATTTT; CDR3 protein: CATSASGTGNNQPQHF
D gene: .; J gene: TRBJ1-5; CDR3 length: 18; V gene: TRBV2; clone size: .; CDR3 DNA: TGTGCCAGCAGTGAAGTCAGGGTTACCCGATATAGCAATCAGCCCCAGCATTTT; CDR3 protein: CASSEVRVTRYSNQPQHF